This passage covers 27 T cell receptor beta chains from one sample sequenced in a study of T cells in women clearing cervical HPV infection. Measured with immunoSEQ multiplex PCR; TCRdb has only the in-frame clones, and not every one. Listed are around 20,000 clones; roughly an eighth falls within the top ten. Sequencing was carried out using blood buffy coat. The receptor set was obtained from a woman between 18 and 69 years old with a cervical HPV16 infection that either progressed to CIN3+ or cleared (not recorded which).

Incomplete CDR3 DNA: TGTGCCAGCAGCTCGCCGGGGTCTAGGGAGACC. Translating gives CASSSPGSRET. The entire CDR3 is CASSSPGSRETQYF. The V gene is TRBV11-2, the J gene TRBJ2-5, with D perhaps TRBD2 (5 bases). The read finishes 3 residues shy of the CDR3 end, and the germline J gene is used to complete it. The CDR3 is 14 residues long. Trimming took 4 bases from V and 5 from J, leaving 14 bases between them. Germline V gene lookup returns CDR1 SGHAT and CDR2 FQNNGV.

CDR3 DNA, as far as it was read: TGTGCCAGCAGCTTAGGGCTAGCGGGAGGCAATGAG. Residues: CASSLGLAGGNE. The CDR3, in full, reads CASSLGLAGGNEQFF. J is TRBJ2-1 and V is TRBV11-3; TRBD2 matches 11 bases. The read terminates 3 residues before the CDR3 end, so the remaining end is supplied by the germline J gene. V shed 1 base and J 6 bases; nucleotides not matched to a gene: 2. Germline values: CDR1 SGHNT, CDR2 YENEEA. CDR3 length: 15 amino acids.

Notes on this clone: The sequenced fragment ends 3 residues before the CDR3 boundary, so the rest is inferred from the germline J gene. The rearrangement links TRBV9 to TRBJ1-2, with D tentatively TRBD1 (6 bases). Looked up from germline, CDR1 is SGDLS and CDR2 is YYNGEE. The CDR3 extends over 15 amino acids. V was pared by 3 bases and J by 2 bases, with 14 bases between. The CDR3 region is CASSEYGGANYGYTF. The sequenced part of the CDR3 DNA is TGTGCCAGCAGCGAGTACGGGGGGGCAAACTATGGC.

Of note for this clone: From the germline J gene comes the end of the CDR3, since the read stops 3 residues before it. This sequence joins TRBV30 and TRBJ1-3, with D hard to call. Per germline, CDR1 GTSNPN and CDR2 SVGIG (reference sequence). Trimming took off 5 bases at V and 1 base at J, with 12 bases between the two ends. The CDR3 covers 14 residues. The DNA read from the CDR3 is TGTGCCTGGGAGCGGGCAGATTCTGGAAACACC. Translation gives CAWERADSGNT. The whole CDR3 is CAWERADSGNTIYF.

As to this clone: The read stops 3 residues short of the end of the CDR3; the missing end is completed from the germline J gene. The chain has TRBV28 and TRBJ2-1, with 12 bases that match TRBD1. The CDR3 loop spans 16 amino acids. CDR1 and CDR2 (germline): MDHEN, SYDVKM. The J segment lost 9 bases and the V segment lost 4 bases, leaving 10 bases of the junction unmatched. CDR3 DNA, as far as it was read: TGTGCCAGCAGTTCTCGACCGGGACAGGGGGCGCGTGAG. Its protein is CASSSRPGQGARE. The entire CDR3 protein reads CASSSRPGQGAREQFF.

CDR3 DNA (partial): TGTGCCAGCAGTGGGGATACAGGGGCCGGTGGC. This gives the protein CASSGDTGAGG. Given in full, the CDR3 is CASSGDTGAGGYTF. The chain combines TRBV2 with TRBJ1-2, with 7 bases matching TRBD1. The read ends 3 residues early relative to the CDR3; the germline J gene fills the gap. Germline V lookup: CDR1 SNHLY, CDR2 FYNNEI. The CDR3 is 14 residues long. J lost 7 bases, V lost 4 bases, and 9 bases had no gene match.

With respect to this clone: The CDR3 end is not reached by the read, which stops 3 residues before it; the germline J gene fills it in. The V and J genes are TRBV20-1 and TRBJ2-6, with 7 bases lining up with TRBD2. The CDR3 has 18 amino acids. Germline V gives CDR1 DFQATT, CDR2 SNEGSKA (reference sequence). V dropped 6 bases and J dropped 0; count of bases not matched to a gene: 14. This CDR3 is CSARTGAGLISGANVLTF. The sequenced CDR3 bases are TGCAGTGCCAGAACCGGAGCGGGACTCATCTCTGGGGCCAACGTC.

Concerning this clone itself: The CDR3 extends 3 residues past the end of the read, so its final part is completed from the germline J gene. This chain connects TRBV20-1 to TRBJ1-2; D perhaps matches TRBD1 (6 bases). V was cut by 3 bases and J by 6 bases, with 11 bases left in between. The CDR3 loop spans 12 amino acids. CDR1 DFQATT and CDR2 SNEGSKA come from the germline V gene (reference sequence). The DNA read from the CDR3 is TGCAGTGCTAGTGGACAGCTCGATGGC. Translated: CSASGQLDG. The whole CDR3 protein reads CSASGQLDGYTF.

A word on this clone: The CDR3 end is not reached by the read, which stops 3 residues before it; the germline J gene fills it in. The V and J genes are TRBV12-3 or TRBV12-4 and TRBJ2-3, with 8 bases identical to TRBD1. The length of the CDR3 is 17 residues. Trimming took 3 bases from V and 2 from J; bases not matched to a gene: 10. The part of the CDR3 DNA that was read is TGTGCCAGCAGTTTTTGGCCGAGGACAGGGATCACAGATACG. Protein product: CASSFWPRTGITDT. The complete CDR3 reads CASSFWPRTGITDTQYF.

As for this clone: From the germline J gene comes the end of the CDR3, since the read stops 3 residues before it. The chain is built from TRBV10-3 and TRBJ2-7, with D perhaps matching TRBD1 (6 bases). Germline V gene lookup returns CDR1 ENHRY and CDR2 SYGVKD. The CDR3 contains 14 residues. Trimming shortened V by 8 bases and J by 0 bases, and 14 bases separated the two germline ends. CDR3 bases read: TGTGCCATCGACCGACAGGTCTCCTCCTACGAG. This gives the protein CAIDRQVSSYE. Given in full, the CDR3 is CAIDRQVSSYEQYF.

Regarding this clone: The read halts 3 residues ahead of the CDR3 end, with the missing end drawn from the germline J gene. The chain couples TRBV20-1 to TRBJ1-5; 7 nucleotides line up with TRBD1. The CDR3 extends over 16 amino acids. Losses at the gene ends were 4 bases for V and 6 bases for J; bases not matched to a gene: 15. Germline V gene sequence: CDR1 DFQATT, CDR2 SNEGSKA (reference sequence). CDR3 sequence: CSATGGRPGVGQPQHF. The DNA read from the CDR3 is TGCAGTGCTACAGGGGGACGCCCGGGGGTAGGTCAGCCC.

As regards this clone: The sequence runs out 3 residues before the end of the CDR3; the remainder is reconstructed from the germline J gene. The chain combines TRBV7-9 with TRBJ2-1; D not resolved. V was pared by 3 bases and J by 4 bases, with 4 bases between. This CDR3 region has 12 residues. Germline loops: CDR1 SEHNR, CDR2 FQNEAQ (reference sequence). This CDR3 is CASSFVYNEQFF. The covered CDR3 bases are TGTGCCAGCAGCTTTGTATACAATGAG.

Notes on this clone: The CDR3 goes on 3 residues after the read ends, and that part is filled in from the germline J gene. The gene calls are TRBV7-9 and TRBJ2-5, with D hard to call. CDR1 and CDR2 from the germline V gene are SEHNR and FQNEAQ (reference sequence). The CDR3 sequence is 11 residues long. Trimming removed 3 bases from V and 5 bases from J, with 4 bases in between. CDR3 amino acids: CASSFQETQYF. The DNA read from the CDR3 is TGTGCCAGCAGCTTCCAGGAGACC.

Judged by frequency, this clone is medium-sized. The CDR3 extends 3 residues past the end of the read, so its final part is completed from the germline J gene. The V call is TRBV29-1, the J call TRBJ2-7; 10 bases map to TRBD2. V lost 5 bases, J lost 1 base, and 5 bases stayed unmatched. CDR1 is SQVTM, CDR2 ANQGSEA, per germline. The CDR3 is 14 amino acids. CDR3 DNA, as far as it was read: TGCAGCGTTTGGCTAGCGGGAGTATCCTACGAG. Protein: CSVWLAGVSYE. The complete CDR3 protein is CSVWLAGVSYEQYF.

Regarding this clone: The missing CDR3 end, 3 residues past where the read stops, is filled in from the germline J gene. The rearrangement links TRBV5-1 to TRBJ1-6; 9 positions agree with TRBD1. Germline-derived CDR1 and CDR2 are SGHRS and YFSETQ. After removal of 0 bases from V and 6 bases from J, the junction contained 7 bases not matched to a gene. The CDR3 has 17 residues. The CDR3 DNA, read in part, is TGCGCCAGCAGCTTGGAAGGGACAGGGTCGGGTAATTCACCC. Translation: CASSLEGTGSGNSP. The whole CDR3 is CASSLEGTGSGNSPLHF.

In the case of this clone: Read coverage stops 3 residues before the CDR3 terminus; the germline J gene supplies the remainder. The chain uses TRBV20-1 and TRBJ1-5; TRBD1 might be the D (5 bases). CDR3 length: 15 amino acids. CDR1 DFQATT and CDR2 SNEGSKA come from the germline V gene (reference sequence). The ends were cut back, 0 bases at V and 6 bases at J, with 15 bases in the middle. CDR3 sequence: CSARDRVGVSQPQHF. CDR3 bases read: TGCAGTGCTAGAGATCGGGTAGGGGTTAGTCAGCCC.

Details on this clone: The read terminates 3 residues ahead of where the CDR3 ends, so the germline J gene completes it. V usage is TRBV5-8 and J usage is TRBJ2-2; a weak D match, TRBD1 (5 bases). The CDR3 totals 13 residues. V gave up 4 bases and J gave up 7 bases, with 11 bases separating them. The germline V gene has CDR1 SGHTS and CDR2 YDEGEE. Incomplete CDR3 DNA: TGTGCCAGCAGCATAGTGACAGACGGGGAG. It yields the protein CASSIVTDGE. The full CDR3 protein reads CASSIVTDGELFF.

A remark on this clone: The observed sequence ends 3 residues before the CDR3 terminus, with the missing tail filled in from the germline J gene. V is TRBV20-1 and J is TRBJ2-7; the D is unclear. The CDR3 consists of 13 residues. In germline, CDR1 is DFQATT, CDR2 SNEGSKA (reference sequence). The V end lost 0 bases, the J end lost 3 bases, and 9 bases lay between the germline ends. Incomplete CDR3 DNA: TGCAGTGCTAGAGATATCTCCGGCTACGAG. Its translation: CSARDISGYE. The full CDR3 is CSARDISGYEQYF.

Comment on this clone: The read ends 3 residues early relative to the CDR3; the germline J gene fills the gap. The chain employs TRBV20-1 and TRBJ2-7; 8 positions agree with TRBD1. The germline V gene has CDR1 DFQATT and CDR2 SNEGSKA (reference sequence). The ends lost 3 bases at V and 5 bases at J; junction bases unmatched: 6. This CDR3 comprises 13 residues. The DNA read from the CDR3 is TGCAGTGCTAGCAGACAGGGGAAGGACGAG. Translating it yields CSASRQGKDE. The entire CDR3 reads CSASRQGKDEQYF.

Of note for this clone: From the germline J gene comes the end of the CDR3, since the read stops 3 residues before it. The J gene is TRBJ1-6, the V gene TRBV14; TRBD1 matches 7 bases. CDR1 and CDR2 from the germline V gene are SGHDN and FVKESK. The CDR3 contains 16 residues. J was trimmed by 10 bases and V by 2 bases; bases with no gene match: 11. CDR3 loop: CASSQLTGAVGSPLHF. CDR3 DNA (partial): TGTGCCAGCAGCCAACTAACAGGGGCTGTAGGCTCACCC.

Turning to this clone: The read terminates 3 residues ahead of where the CDR3 ends, so the germline J gene completes it. The rearrangement uses TRBV19 and TRBJ1-3; TRBD1 aligns across 9 bases. Per the germline V gene, CDR1 is LNHDA and CDR2 is SQIVND (reference sequence). This CDR3 has 16 residues. The trim removed 7 bases at V and 1 base at J, leaving 8 bases unmatched. CDR3 bases read: TGTGCCAGTACCGGGACAGGGAGAACGTCTGGAAACACC. Translation: CASTGTGRTSGNT. The entire CDR3 protein reads CASTGTGRTSGNTIYF.

A note on this clone: The read is 3 residues too short to cover the CDR3 end, so that end is filled in from the germline J gene. The chain employs TRBV10-3 and TRBJ2-2; D may be TRBD1 (6 bases). CDR3 length equals 15 residues. The V gene's germline CDR1 is ENHRY and CDR2 SYGVKD. Trimming took off 7 bases at V and 2 bases at J, with 14 bases between the two ends. CDR3 DNA (partial): TGTGCCATCAAGTCCCAGGACAGTAACACCGGGGAG. Amino acids: CAIKSQDSNTGE. The entire CDR3 protein reads CAIKSQDSNTGELFF.

A word on this clone: The read terminates 3 residues ahead of where the CDR3 ends, so the germline J gene completes it. The chain carries TRBV7-2 and TRBJ2-1, with D unclear. V shed 4 bases and J shed 8 bases, with 12 bases lying between them. The CDR3 has 13 amino acids. From germline, CDR1 is SGHTA and CDR2 FQGNSA. Partial CDR3 DNA: TGTGCCAGCAGCTCACAAAGGTACGATGAG. Its protein is CASSSQRYDE. The whole CDR3 sequence is CASSSQRYDEQFF.

To note about this clone: The read is 3 residues too short to cover the CDR3 end, so that end is filled in from the germline J gene. This chain connects TRBV18 to TRBJ1-2, with D possibly TRBD1 on 5 matching bases. Germline CDR1 and CDR2: KGHSH and LQKENI. The CDR3 is 17 amino acids. The sequenced part of the CDR3 DNA is TGTGCCAGCTCACCACTCGGGACTAGCGGGAGTTCGGATACC. Translating it yields CASSPLGTSGSSDT. The full CDR3 reads CASSPLGTSGSSDTYTF.

Notes on this clone: The read gets to within 3 residues of the CDR3 end, and the germline J gene fills in the rest. J is TRBJ1-2 and V is TRBV5-1; TRBD1 is a possible D gene (6 bases). CDR1 and CDR2 from the germline V gene are SGHRS and YFSETQ. Trimming pared 7 bases from V and 3 bases from J, leaving 13 bases between. This CDR3 spans 13 amino acids. The CDR3 here is CASCLNRDYGYTF. Incomplete CDR3 DNA: TGCGCCAGCTGTCTTAACAGGGACTATGGC.

Incomplete CDR3 DNA: TGTGCCAGCAGCTTAGGGGGGTTAGGCGGCACAGATACG. It codes for CASSLGGLGGTDT. The full CDR3 sequence reads CASSLGGLGGTDTQYF. This rearrangement joins TRBV7-3 to TRBJ2-3; D perhaps matches TRBD2 (6 bases). The CDR3 goes on 3 residues after the read ends, and that part is filled in from the germline J gene. Trimming pared 2 bases from V and 1 base from J, leaving 13 bases between. Germline CDR1 is SGHTA and CDR2 is FQGTGA. This CDR3 comprises 16 residues. The full variable domain, its missing parts supplied by reference TRBV7-3 and TRBJ2-3, is GAGVSQTPSNKVTEKGKYVELRCDPISGHTALYWYRQSLGQGPEFLIYFQGTGAADDSGLPNDRFFAVRPEGSVSTLKIQRTERGDSAVYLCASSLGGLGGTDTQYFGPGTRLTVL.

Of note for this clone: The observed sequence ends 3 residues before the CDR3 terminus, with the missing tail filled in from the germline J gene. V gene TRBV19 combines with J gene TRBJ1-5, with 7 bases that match TRBD1. Germline CDR1 LNHDA, CDR2 SQIVND (reference sequence). This CDR3 region has 16 residues. V lost 7 bases, J lost 1 base, and 10 bases stayed unmatched. The sequenced CDR3 bases are TGTGCCAGTAACTATGGCGCAGGGGGGAGCAATCAGCCC. Protein: CASNYGAGGSNQP. The CDR3 reads in full as CASNYGAGGSNQPQHF.